This T cell receptor beta chain was captured in a study of shared clonotypes between healthy human individuals (dated by TCRdb to 2020 to 2021). Context from the whole study: The cohort comprised a couple of women and a few men aged 18 to 49 years. For each donor, CD4 naive and CD4 memory were each run on three plates, CD8 naive on two plates, and CD8 memory on one plate. To estimate repertoire size and how much clonotypes are shared between individuals, the study performed deep sequencing of blood TCR repertoires from five healthy adults. Libraries were prepared and TCR repertoires were sequenced by different laboratories using diverse techniques, in order to increase sequencing depth and limit assay-specific biases. Leukapheresis yielded between about 0.94 and 9 billion PBMCs per donor. Overall results and qualifications from the work: Compared with non-shared clonotypes, clonotypes shared by all four sorted-subset donors had higher generation probabilities. Rarefaction of sorted-subset datasets indicated incomplete sequencing despite the large sequencing depth. About 5% of naive CD4, around 3.5% of naive CD8, approximately 2% of memory CD4, and approximately 0.39% of memory CD8 clonotypes were shared across several donors. Naive subsets generally had larger estimated clonotype richness than memory subsets did. Only blood was sampled, and tissue TCR repertoires likely differ from those in blood. The small number of donors limited the genetic and exposure-history diversity represented. Pairwise subsampling led to the expectation that sequencing depth would affect the degree of clonotype sharing among donors.

CD8 naive samples were obtained by positive selection for CCR7 among CD45RO-negative cells, yielding a CD45RA+CCR7+ population from which TemRA cells were excluded. Donors were healthy HIV-negative adults with no recently reported acute infections or vaccinations. Every donor was a Caucasian adult living in Nashville, Tennessee, USA. After blood collection by leukapheresis, PBMCs were isolated using Ficoll-Histopaque density gradient centrifugation and then cryopreserved in the vapor phase of liquid nitrogen. Purity and quantity of every magnetically sorted T cell population were checked by analytical flow cytometry. From each sorted fraction, genomic DNA was isolated and quantified by UV absorbance on a Nanodrop 2000c. Regarding this clone: Its antigen has not been determined. Base qualities were left out, and no much larger clone turns up one base away.

From the germline V gene, CDR1 is MNHEY and CDR2 is SVGAGI. The CDR3 contains 13 residues, cysteine and phenylalanine counted. The kept DNA is CDR3 alone, 39 bases in frame from the first base. Trimming costs V 7 bases and J 4 bases, and their ends lie 11 bases apart. Using the deep immunoSEQ assay, TCR CDR3 regions were amplified from genomic DNA by multiplex PCR. Extracted genomic DNA from each cell subset was spread evenly across all wells of several immunoSEQ 96-well plates, with each plate serving as a replicate. For sorted subsets, approximately 190 ng of genomic DNA, equivalent to 30,000 or so T cell genomes, went into each replicate PCR. Purified libraries were measured with a Qubit 3.0 fluorometer, size-checked on a Bioanalyzer 2100, and measured again with the KAPA Library Quantification kit. Every immunoSEQ 96-well plate was sequenced on a separate single-read 150-cycle Illumina NextSeq 550 flow cell. The paper's processing steps were these. The immunoSEQ output contained only junctional sequences without quality scores, so filtering could not match that applied to full-length reads. Sequences were annotated with PyIR, a Python wrapper for IgBLAST v1.9, using IMGT germline references to assign V/J genes and CDR3. Reads with weak V/J assignments (E-value above 1e-6), missing CDR3, stop codons, out-of-frame junctions, or ambiguous translated residues were removed. A V3J clonotype was defined by an identical inferred V gene, J gene, and CDR3 amino acid sequence. To compute the percentage overlap between repertoires, the number of shared unique clonotypes was divided by the size of the smaller repertoire. Richness of each repertoire was evaluated using RTK rarefaction, the Chao1 estimator, and Recon v2.1 estimates of unobserved clonotypes. Generation probabilities were computed with OLGA for all TCRbeta clonotypes obtained by the gDNA method from several donors. This is the immuneACCESS table as TCRdb keeps it, with only in-frame sequences that have V and J called. A part of the clones is gone; compared with another copy, unresolved V genes explain less than half, and the rest is unexplained. V and J calls plus clone size are reproduced from that table; the DNA served to infer D and trimming. The sample table holds roughly 1,800,000 clones, of which about 95% were seen once. The leading ten clones occupy under 1.5% of the sample.

The TCR was taken from a man between 18 and 35 years old in good health. Sequencing used naive CD8+ T cells sorted from blood. The cell subset or site label, read with the paper, signifies: CD45RA+CCR7+. Recombination linked TRBV6-5 to TRBJ2-1; a confident D gene designation cannot be given. CDR3 protein: CASTGEPYNEQFF. Read as DNA, the sequence is TGTGCCAGCACTGGGGAACCTTACAATGAGCAGTTCTTC.